This note documents a single TCR beta chain sequence. Its antigen is as yet unknown. Sequencing was performed with immunoSEQ multiplex PCR; in TCRdb, only in-frame clones are kept and a portion is missing. This sample has 9,500 to 15,000 clones; roughly 71% occur once, and the top ten carry around 6.9%. The record originates from a study of CD4 T cells in relation to SARS-CoV-2 and coronaviruses. Study background: ViraFEST: approximately 10-day antigen culture of PBMCs, then TCR beta CDR3 sequencing. The negative reference was HIV-1 Nef peptide pool or peptide-free culture.

The unexposed donors gave CD4+ T cells in 2011-2018, prior to COVID-19. After 10 to 11 days of culture, CD4+ T cells were isolated. V lost 5 bases and J lost 3; bases outside the gene matches: 3. CDR3 length equals 14 residues. Germline V lookup: CDR1 SNHLY, CDR2 FYNNEI. Study findings and constraints: No crossreactivity against non-spike viral proteins was tested here. SARS-CoV-2-driven expansion was significantly weaker in crossreactive than monoreactive clones.

V is TRBV2 and J is TRBJ1-5; TRBD1 aligns across 8 bases. The TCR comes from a human donor in good health. What was sequenced was CD4+ T cells from PBMCs, cultured in vitro. Here the CDR3 DNA reads TGTGCCAGCAGTCGGACAGGGCTCAATCAGCCCCAGCATTTT. It is translated as CASSRTGLNQPQHF.